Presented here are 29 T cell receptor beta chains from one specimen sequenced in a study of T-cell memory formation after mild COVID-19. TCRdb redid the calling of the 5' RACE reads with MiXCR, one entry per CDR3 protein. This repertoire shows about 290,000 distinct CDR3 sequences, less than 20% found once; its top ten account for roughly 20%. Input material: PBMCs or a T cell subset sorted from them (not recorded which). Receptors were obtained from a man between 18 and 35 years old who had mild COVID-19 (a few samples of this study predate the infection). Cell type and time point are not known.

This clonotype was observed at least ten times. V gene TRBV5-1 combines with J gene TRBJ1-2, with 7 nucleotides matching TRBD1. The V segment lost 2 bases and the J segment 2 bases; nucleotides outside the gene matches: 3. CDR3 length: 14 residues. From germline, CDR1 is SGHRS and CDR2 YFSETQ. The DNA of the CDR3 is TGCGCCAGCAGCTTCCGGGACAGCAACTATGGCTACACCTTC. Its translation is CASSFRDSNYGYTF.

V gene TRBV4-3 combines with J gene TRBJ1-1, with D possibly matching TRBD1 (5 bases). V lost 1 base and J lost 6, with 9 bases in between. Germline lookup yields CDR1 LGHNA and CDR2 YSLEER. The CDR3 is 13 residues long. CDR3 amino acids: CASSQGGAAEAFF. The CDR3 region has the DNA TGCGCCAGCAGCCAAGGCGGGGCGGCTGAAGCTTTCTTT.

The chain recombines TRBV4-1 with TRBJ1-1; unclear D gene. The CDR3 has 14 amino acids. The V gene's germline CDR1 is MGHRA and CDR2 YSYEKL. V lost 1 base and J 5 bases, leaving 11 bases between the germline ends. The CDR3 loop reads CASSQVWGGTEAFF. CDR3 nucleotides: TGCGCCAGCAGCCAAGTCTGGGGAGGGACTGAAGCTTTCTTT.

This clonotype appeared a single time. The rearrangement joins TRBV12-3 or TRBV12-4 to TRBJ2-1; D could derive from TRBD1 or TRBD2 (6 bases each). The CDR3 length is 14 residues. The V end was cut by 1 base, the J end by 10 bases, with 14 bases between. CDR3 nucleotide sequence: TGTGCCAGCAGTTTAGGGGGGGCCGTGGTCGAGCAGTTCTTC. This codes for CASSLGGAVVEQFF.

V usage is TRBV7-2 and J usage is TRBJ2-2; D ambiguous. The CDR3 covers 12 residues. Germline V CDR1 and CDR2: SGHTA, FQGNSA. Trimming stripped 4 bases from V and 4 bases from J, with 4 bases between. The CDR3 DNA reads TGTGCCAGCAGCTACACCACCGGGGAGCTGTTTTTT. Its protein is CASSYTTGELFF.

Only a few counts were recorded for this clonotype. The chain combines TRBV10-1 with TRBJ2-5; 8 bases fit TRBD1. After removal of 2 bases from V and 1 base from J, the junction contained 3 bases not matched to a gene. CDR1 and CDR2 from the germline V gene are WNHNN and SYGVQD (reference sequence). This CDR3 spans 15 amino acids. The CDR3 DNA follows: TGCGCCAGCAGTGAGGAAGGACAGGGCCAAGAGACCCAGTACTTC. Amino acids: CASSEEGQGQETQYF.

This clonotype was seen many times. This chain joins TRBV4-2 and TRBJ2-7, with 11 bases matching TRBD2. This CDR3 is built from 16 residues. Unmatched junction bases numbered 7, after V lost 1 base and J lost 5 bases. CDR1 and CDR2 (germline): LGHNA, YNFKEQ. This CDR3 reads CASSQAVAGGPNEQYF. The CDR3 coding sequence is TGTGCCAGCAGCCAAGCCGTAGCGGGGGGGCCCAACGAGCAGTACTTC.

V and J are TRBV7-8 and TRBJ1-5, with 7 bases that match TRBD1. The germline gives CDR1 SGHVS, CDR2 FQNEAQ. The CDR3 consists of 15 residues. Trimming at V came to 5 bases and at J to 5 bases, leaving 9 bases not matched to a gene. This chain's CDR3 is CASSPRQGRDQPQHF. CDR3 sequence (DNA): TGTGCCAGCAGCCCCAGACAGGGTCGGGATCAGCCCCAGCATTTT.

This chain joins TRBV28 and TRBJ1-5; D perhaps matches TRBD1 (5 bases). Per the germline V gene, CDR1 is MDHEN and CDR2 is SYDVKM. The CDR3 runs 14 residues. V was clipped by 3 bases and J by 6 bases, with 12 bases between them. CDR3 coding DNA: TGTGCCAGCAGTTTGGGGGGACGAGCTCAGCCCCAGCATTTT. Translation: CASSLGGRAQPQHF. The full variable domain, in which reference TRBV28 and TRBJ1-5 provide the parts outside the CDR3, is DVKVTQSSRYLVKRTGEKVFLECVQDMDHENMFWYRQDPGLGLRLIYFSYDVKMKEKGDIPEGYSVSREKKERFSLILESASTNQTSMYLCASSLGGRAQPQHFGDGTRLSIL.

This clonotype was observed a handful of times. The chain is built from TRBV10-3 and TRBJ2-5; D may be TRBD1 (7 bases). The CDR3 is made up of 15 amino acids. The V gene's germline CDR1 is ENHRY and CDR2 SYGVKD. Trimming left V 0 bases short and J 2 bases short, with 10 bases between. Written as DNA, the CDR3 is TGTGCCATCAGTGAGTCGGGGGGACAGCAAGAGACCCAGTACTTC. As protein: CAISESGGQQETQYF.

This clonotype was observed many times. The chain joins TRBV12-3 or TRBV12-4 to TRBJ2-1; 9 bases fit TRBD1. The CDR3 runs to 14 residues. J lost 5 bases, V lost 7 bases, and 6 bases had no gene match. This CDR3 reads CASTLGTGNNEQFF. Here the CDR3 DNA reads TGTGCCAGCACCCTAGGGACAGGGAACAATGAGCAGTTCTTC.

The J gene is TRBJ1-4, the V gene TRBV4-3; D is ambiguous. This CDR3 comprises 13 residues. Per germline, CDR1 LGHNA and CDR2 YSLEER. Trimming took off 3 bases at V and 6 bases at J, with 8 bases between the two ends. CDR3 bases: TGCGCCAGCAGCCAGAGGCGTGATGAAAAACTGTTTTTT. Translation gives CASSQRRDEKLFF.

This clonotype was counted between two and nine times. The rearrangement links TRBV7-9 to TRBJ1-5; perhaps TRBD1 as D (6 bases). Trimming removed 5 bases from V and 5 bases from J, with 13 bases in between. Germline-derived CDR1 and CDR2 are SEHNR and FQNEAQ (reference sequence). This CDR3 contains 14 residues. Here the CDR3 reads CASSPAGADQPQHF. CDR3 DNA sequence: TGTGCCAGCAGCCCCGCGGGGGCCGATCAGCCCCAGCATTTT.

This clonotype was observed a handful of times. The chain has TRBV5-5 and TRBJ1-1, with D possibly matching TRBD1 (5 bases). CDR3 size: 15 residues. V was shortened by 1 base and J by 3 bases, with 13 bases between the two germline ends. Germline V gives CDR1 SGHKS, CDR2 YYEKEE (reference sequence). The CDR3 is CASSLYGGGDTEAFF. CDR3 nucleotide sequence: TGTGCCAGCAGCTTGTATGGGGGAGGGGACACTGAAGCTTTCTTT. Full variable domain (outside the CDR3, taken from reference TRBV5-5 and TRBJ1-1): DAGVTQSPTHLIKTRGQQVTLRCSPISGHKSVSWYQQVLGQGPQFIFQYYEKEERGRGNFPDRFSARQFPNYSSELNVNALLLGDSALYLCASSLYGGGDTEAFFGQGTRLTVV.

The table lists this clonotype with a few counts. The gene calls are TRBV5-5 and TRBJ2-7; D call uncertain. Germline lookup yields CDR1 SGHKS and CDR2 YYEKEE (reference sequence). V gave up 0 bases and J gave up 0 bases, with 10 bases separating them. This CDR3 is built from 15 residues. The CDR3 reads CASSLGPESSYEQYV. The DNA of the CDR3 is TGTGCCAGCAGCTTGGGGCCCGAAAGCTCCTACGAGCAGTACGTC.

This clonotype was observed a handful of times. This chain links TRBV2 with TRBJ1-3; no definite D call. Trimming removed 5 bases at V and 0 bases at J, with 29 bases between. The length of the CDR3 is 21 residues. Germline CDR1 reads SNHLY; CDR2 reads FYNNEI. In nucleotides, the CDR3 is TGTGCCAGCAGTAAATCCCGAGGCCGAACGAGTGAGAGTCGCTCTGGAAACACCATATATTTT. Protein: CASSKSRGRTSESRSGNTIYF.

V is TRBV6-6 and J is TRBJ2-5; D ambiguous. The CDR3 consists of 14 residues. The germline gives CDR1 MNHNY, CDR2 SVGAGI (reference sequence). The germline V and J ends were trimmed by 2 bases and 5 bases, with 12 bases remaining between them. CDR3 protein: CASSYVVDRETQYF. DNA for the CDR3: TGTGCCAGCAGTTACGTTGTGGACCGGGAGACCCAGTACTTC.

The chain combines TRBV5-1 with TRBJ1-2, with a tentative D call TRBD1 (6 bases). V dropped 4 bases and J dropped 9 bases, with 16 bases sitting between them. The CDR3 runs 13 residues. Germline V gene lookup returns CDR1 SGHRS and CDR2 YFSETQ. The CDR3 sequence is CASSPGQWDSYTF. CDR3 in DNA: TGCGCCAGCAGCCCTGGACAGTGGGACAGCTACACCTTC.

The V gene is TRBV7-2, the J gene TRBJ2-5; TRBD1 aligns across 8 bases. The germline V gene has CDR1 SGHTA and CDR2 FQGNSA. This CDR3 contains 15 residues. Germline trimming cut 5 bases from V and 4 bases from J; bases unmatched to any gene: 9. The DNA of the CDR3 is TGTGCCAGCAGCCATGGGACAGGTGGGGGAGAGACCCAGTACTTC. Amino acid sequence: CASSHGTGGGETQYF.

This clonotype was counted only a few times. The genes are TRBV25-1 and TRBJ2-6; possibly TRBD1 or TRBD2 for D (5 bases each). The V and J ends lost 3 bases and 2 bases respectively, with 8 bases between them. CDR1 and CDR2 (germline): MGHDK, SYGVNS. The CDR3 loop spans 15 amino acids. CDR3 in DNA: TGTGCCAGCAGTGATTCGGGACCTGGGGCCAACGTCCTGACTTTC. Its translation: CASSDSGPGANVLTF. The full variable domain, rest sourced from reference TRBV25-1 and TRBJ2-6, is EADIYQTPRYLVIGTGKKITLECSQTMGHDKMYWYQQDPGMELHLIHYSYGVNSTEKGDLSSESTVSRIRTEHFPLTLESARPSHTSQYLCASSDSGPGANVLTFGAGSRLTVL.

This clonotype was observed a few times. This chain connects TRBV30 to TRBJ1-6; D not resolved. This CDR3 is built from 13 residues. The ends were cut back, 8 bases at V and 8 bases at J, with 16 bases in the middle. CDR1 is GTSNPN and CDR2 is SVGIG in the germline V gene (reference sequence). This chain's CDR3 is CARSEGAHSPLHF. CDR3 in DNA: TGTGCCCGATCGGAGGGAGCGCATTCACCCCTCCACTTT.

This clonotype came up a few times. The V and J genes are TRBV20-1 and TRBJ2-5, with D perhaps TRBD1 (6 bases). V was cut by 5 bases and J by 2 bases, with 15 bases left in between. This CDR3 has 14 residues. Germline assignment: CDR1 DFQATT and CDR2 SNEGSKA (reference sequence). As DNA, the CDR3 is TGCAGTGCTCAGGGGTGGGGAATTCAAGAGACCCAGTACTTC. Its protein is CSAQGWGIQETQYF.

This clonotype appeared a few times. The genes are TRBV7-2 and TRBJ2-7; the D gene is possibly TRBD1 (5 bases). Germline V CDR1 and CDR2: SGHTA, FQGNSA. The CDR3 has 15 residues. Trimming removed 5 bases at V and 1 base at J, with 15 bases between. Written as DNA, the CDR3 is TGTGCCAGCAGCCGGCAGGGTGTAGCATCCTACGAGCAGTACGTC. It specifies CASSRQGVASYEQYV.

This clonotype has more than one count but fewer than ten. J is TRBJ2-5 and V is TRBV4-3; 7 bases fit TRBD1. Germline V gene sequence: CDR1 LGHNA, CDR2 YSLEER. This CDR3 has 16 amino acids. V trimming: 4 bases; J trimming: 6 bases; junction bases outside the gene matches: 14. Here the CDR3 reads CASSPKSGDRSQTQYF. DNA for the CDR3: TGCGCCAGCAGCCCCAAAAGTGGGGACAGAAGTCAGACCCAGTACTTC.

CDR3 DNA: TGTGCCAGCAGCTCCGGACAACGGGGCTACACCTTC. Translating gives CASSSGQRGYTF. The chain carries TRBV7-9 and TRBJ1-2; possibly TRBD1 for D (5 bases). The CDR3 length is 12 residues. In germline, CDR1 is SEHNR, CDR2 FQNEAQ (reference sequence). Trimming left V 4 bases short and J 8 bases short, with 11 bases between.

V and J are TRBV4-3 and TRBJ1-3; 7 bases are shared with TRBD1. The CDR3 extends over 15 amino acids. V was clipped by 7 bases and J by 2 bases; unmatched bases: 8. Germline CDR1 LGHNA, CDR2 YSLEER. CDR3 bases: TGCGCCAGCACCACGGACAGGAGTACTGGAAACACCATATATTTT. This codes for CASTTDRSTGNTIYF.

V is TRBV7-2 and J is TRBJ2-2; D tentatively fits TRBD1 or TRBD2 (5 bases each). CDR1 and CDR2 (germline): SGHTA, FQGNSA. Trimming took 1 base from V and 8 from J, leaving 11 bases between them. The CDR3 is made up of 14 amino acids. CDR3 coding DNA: TGTGCCAGCAGCTTAGGGTGGAGGACAGGGGAGCTGTTTTTT. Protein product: CASSLGWRTGELFF.

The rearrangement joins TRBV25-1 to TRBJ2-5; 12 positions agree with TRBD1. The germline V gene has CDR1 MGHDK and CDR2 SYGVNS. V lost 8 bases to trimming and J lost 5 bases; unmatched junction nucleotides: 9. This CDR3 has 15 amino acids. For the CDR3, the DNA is TGTGCCAGCCGAACCGGGACAGGGGGCAGGGAGACCCAGTACTTC. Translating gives CASRTGTGGRETQYF.

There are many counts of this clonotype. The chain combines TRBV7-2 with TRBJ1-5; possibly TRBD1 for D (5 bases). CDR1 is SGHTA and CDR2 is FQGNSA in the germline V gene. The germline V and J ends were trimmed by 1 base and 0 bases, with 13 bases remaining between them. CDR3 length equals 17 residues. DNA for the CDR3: TGTGCCAGCAGCTTAGGTCAGGGCGCTGGTAGCAATCAGCCCCAGCATTTT. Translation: CASSLGQGAGSNQPQHF.